The T cell receptor (beta chain) under discussion was sequenced for a study of identical twins. Study findings and constraints: Abundant cord blood beta clonotypes carried fewer insertions; memory repertoires showed none. In beta out-of-frame sequences, the excess sharing between twins was weaker.

Template switching added a universal primer binding site, and final cDNA carried unique molecular identifiers. A single record per CDR3 protein comes from TCRdb applying MiXCR to the 5' RACE reads. The sample includes approximately 260,000 distinct CDR3 sequences, about 8.3% seen only once; the top ten take 3%. The sample holds many counts of this clonotype. Its target is not known. The CDR3 has 11 residues. The V end lost 7 bases, the J end lost 5 bases, and 9 bases lay between the germline ends. Germline CDR1 SEHNR, CDR2 FQNEAQ (reference sequence). The data were also submitted as part of a second study, on yellow fever vaccine responses in identical twins.

The receptor was isolated from a woman between 18 and 30 years old in good health. The sample comprised CD8+ T cells sorted from blood. V gene TRBV7-9 combines with J gene TRBJ2-7; D ambiguous. The CDR3 DNA sequence: TGTGCCAGCACCCTAGGCGACGAGCAGTACTTC. Translating it yields CASTLGDEQYF.